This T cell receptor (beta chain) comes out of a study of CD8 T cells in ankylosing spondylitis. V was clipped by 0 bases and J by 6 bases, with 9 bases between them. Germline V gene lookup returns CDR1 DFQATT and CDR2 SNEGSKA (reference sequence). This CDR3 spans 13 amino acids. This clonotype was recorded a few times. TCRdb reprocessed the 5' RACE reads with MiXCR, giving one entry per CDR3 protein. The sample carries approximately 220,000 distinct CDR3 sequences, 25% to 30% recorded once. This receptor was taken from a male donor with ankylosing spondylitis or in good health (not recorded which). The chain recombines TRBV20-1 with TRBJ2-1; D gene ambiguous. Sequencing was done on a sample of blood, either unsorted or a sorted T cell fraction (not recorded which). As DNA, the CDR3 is TGCAGTGCTAGAGATCCGTGGGGCAATGAGCAGTTCTTC. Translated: CSARDPWGNEQFF.